The entry that follows covers one T cell receptor beta chain sequence. Its antigen is unknown. TCRdb's table, derived via immunoSEQ multiplex PCR, lists solely in-frame clones and lacks some. The sample gives about 5,700 clones, 65% to 80% of which show up once; roughly 13% is in the top ten. Resections took place in Japan or China from the mid-2010s to the late 2010s. Histologic diagnosis was independently verified by two lung pathologists. The data are from a study of immune evolution from preneoplasia to lung adenocarcinoma. Overall study findings and caveats: Top clone share appeared to fall from AAH through AIS, MIA, adenocarcinoma. Clonality was highest in normal lung, lower in later-stage lesions apparently.

This sequence was found in a person between 65 and 80 years old with lung adenocarcinoma. The source material was FFPE adjacent normal lung tissue.

In DNA, the CDR3 is TGTGCCAGCAGCCGTACTAGCGGGGGGGCCGGGGAGACCCAGTACTTC. It is translated as CASSRTSGGAGETQYF. The rearrangement uses TRBV9 and TRBJ2-5; 13 positions match TRBD2. The germline gives CDR1 SGDLS, CDR2 YYNGEE. With 4 bases clipped from V and 5 bases from J, the junction kept 8 bases outside the gene matches. This CDR3 contains 16 residues.